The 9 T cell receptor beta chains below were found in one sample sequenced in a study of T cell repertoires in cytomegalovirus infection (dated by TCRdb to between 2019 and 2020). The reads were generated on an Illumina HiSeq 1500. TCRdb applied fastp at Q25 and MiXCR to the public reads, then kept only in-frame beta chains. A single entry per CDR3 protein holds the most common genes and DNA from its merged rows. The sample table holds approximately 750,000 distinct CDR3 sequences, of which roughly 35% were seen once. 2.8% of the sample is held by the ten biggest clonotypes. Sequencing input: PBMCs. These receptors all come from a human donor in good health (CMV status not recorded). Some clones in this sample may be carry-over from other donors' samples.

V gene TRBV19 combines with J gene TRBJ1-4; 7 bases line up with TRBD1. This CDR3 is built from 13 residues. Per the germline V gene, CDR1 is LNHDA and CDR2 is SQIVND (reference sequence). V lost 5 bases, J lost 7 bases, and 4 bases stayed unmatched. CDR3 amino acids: CASSQRTGEKLFF. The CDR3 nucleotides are TGTGCCAGTAGTCAAAGGACAGGTGAAAAACTGTTTTTT.

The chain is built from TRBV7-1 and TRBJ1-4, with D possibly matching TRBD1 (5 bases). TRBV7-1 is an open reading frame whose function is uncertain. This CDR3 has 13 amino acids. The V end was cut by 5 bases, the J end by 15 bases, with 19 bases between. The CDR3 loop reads CASSIGQGIKMFF. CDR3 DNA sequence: TGTGCCAGCAGCATTGGACAAGGGATCAAAATGTTTTTT.

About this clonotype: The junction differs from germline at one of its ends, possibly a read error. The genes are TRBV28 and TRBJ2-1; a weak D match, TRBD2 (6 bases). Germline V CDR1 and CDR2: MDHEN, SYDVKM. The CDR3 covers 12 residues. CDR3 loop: CSSSWRGNEQFF. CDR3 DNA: TGTTCCAGCAGTTGGAGGGGAAATGAGCAGTTTTTC.

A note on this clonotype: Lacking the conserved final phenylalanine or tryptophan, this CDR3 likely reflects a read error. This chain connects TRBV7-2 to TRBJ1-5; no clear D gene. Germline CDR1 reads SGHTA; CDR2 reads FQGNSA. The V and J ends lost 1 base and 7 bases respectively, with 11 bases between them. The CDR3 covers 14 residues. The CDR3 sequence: CASSLVAVKQPQHV. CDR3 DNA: TGTGCCAGCAGCTTAGTAGCTGTTAAGCAGCCCCAGCATGTT.

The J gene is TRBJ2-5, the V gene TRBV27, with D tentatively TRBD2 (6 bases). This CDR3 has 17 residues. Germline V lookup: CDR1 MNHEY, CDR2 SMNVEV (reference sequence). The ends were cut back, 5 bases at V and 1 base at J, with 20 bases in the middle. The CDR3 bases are TGTGCCAGCAGTACCTATTCCGGTCCGGGAGCCCAAGAGACCCAGTACTTC. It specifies CASSTYSGPGAQETQYF.

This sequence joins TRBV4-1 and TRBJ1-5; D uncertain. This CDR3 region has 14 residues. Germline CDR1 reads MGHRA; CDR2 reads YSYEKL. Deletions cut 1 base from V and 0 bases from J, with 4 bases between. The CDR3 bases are TGCGCCAGCAGCCAAGGTGTTAGCAATCAGCCCCAGCATTTT. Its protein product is CASSQGVSNQPQHF.

CDR3 in DNA: TGTGCCAGCCAGCGGGACACCTACGAGCAGTACTTC. Protein product: CASQRDTYEQYF. This chain uses TRBV28 with TRBJ2-7, with D perhaps TRBD2 (7 bases). The V gene lost 8 bases and the J gene lost 2 bases, with 10 bases spanning the gap. This CDR3 has 12 amino acids. CDR1 and CDR2 (germline): MDHEN, SYDVKM. The variable domain in full, completed from reference TRBV28 and TRBJ2-7, reads DVKVTQSSRYLVKRTGEKVFLECVQDMDHENMFWYRQDPGLGLRLIYFSYDVKMKEKGDIPEGYSVSREKKERFSLILESASTNQTSMYLCASQRDTYEQYFGPGTRLTVT.

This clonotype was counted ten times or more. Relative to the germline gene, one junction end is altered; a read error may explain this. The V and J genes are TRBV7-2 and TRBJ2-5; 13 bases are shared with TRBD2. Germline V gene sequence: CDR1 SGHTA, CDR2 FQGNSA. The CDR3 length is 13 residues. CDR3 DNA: TGTGCCAGCAGCTTGACTAGCGGGGGGAGCCAGTATTTC. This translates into CASSLTSGGSQYF.

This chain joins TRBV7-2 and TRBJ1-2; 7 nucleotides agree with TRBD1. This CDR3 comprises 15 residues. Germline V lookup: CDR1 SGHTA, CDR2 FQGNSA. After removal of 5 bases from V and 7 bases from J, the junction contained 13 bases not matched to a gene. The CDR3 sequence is CASSNNRGAPLGYTF. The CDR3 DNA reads TGTGCCAGCAGCAACAACAGGGGCGCCCCTCTTGGCTACACCTTC.